These 6 T cell receptor beta chains share one sample of origin, sequenced in a study of regulatory T cells in long-lasting Graves disease. Time point in this sample: newly diagnosed GD, antithyroid drugs for less than 3 months. Construction of the TCR library relied on RNA isolated from PBMCs. Libraries of TCR beta came from iRepertoire HTBI primers plus Arm-PCR of CDR3 regions. TCRdb reprocessed the multiplex PCR reads via MiXCR and lists one record per CDR3 protein. The sample lists some 370,000 distinct CDR3 sequences, 10% to 15% occurring once. The sample was also reused in another study, on T cells in Graves' hyperthyroidism and ophthalmopathy.

The sample here was peripheral blood mononuclear cells (PBMCs), taken at new diagnosis, from a patient treated with antithyroid drugs. Receptors originate from a young woman with Graves disease.

This clonotype was seen repeatedly, ten times or more. The J gene is TRBJ2-1, the V gene TRBV28; 8 nucleotides match TRBD2. The CDR3 has 17 amino acids. V lost 5 bases, J lost 8 bases, and 17 bases stayed unmatched. Per germline, CDR1 MDHEN and CDR2 SYDVKM. The CDR3 sequence is CASSPPSVRGGSDEQFF. CDR3 sequence (DNA): TGTGCCAGCAGTCCCCCATCGGTCCGGGGGGGGTCGGATGAGCAGTTCTTC.

At least ten counts were recorded for this clonotype. The chain couples TRBV30 to TRBJ1-2; possible D gene TRBD1, 6 bases. CDR3 length: 11 amino acids. V was trimmed by 0 bases and J by 14 bases, leaving 13 bases between them. The germline V gene encodes CDR1 GTSNPN and CDR2 SVGIG (reference sequence). The CDR3 coding sequence is TGTGCCTGGAGTGTACGGGGGCAGGGAACCTTC. This gives the protein CAWSVRGQGTF.

This clonotype was found many times. The genes are TRBV3-1 and TRBJ2-7, with TRBD1 matching over 11 bases. The CDR3 consists of 14 residues. Germline V gene data show CDR1 as LGHDT and CDR2 as YNNKEL (reference sequence). With V trimmed by 1 base and J by 11 bases, 7 bases remained unmatched. CDR3 residues: CASSQGDGQGAKYF. The CDR3 DNA follows: TGTGCCAGCAGCCAAGGAGACGGACAGGGGGCTAAGTACTTC.

This clonotype was observed at least ten times. This chain uses TRBV12-3 or TRBV12-4 with TRBJ1-1; D call uncertain. The CDR3 is 16 residues long. V lost 4 bases to trimming and J lost 0 bases, with 15 bases between them. The CDR3 coding sequence is TGTGCCAGCAGTTCCCCTTCGGAGGGTTTGAACACTGAAGCTTTCTTT. The encoded protein is CASSSPSEGLNTEAFF.

At least ten counts were recorded for this clonotype. The chain recombines TRBV20-1 with TRBJ2-7; D is ambiguous. The length of the CDR3 is 15 residues. The ends were cut back, 0 bases at V and 5 bases at J, with 17 bases in the middle. The V gene's germline CDR1 is DFQATT and CDR2 SNEGSKA (reference sequence). The CDR3 reads CSARDLSWPTNEQYF. CDR3 DNA: TGCAGTGCTAGAGATCTGTCTTGGCCAACTAACGAGCAGTACTTC.

This clonotype was found many times. This rearrangement joins TRBV6-1 to TRBJ1-6; 10 nucleotides match TRBD1. V was clipped by 6 bases and J by 10 bases; unmatched bases: 9. CDR1 MNHNS and CDR2 SASEGT come from the germline V gene. The CDR3 contains 15 residues. CDR3: CASRSLTGGGSPLHF. CDR3 in DNA: TGTGCCAGCAGATCCTTGACAGGGGGCGGCTCACCCCTCCACTTT.